What follows are 10 T cell receptor beta chains derived from one specimen sequenced in a study of blood T cell repertoires in COVID-19. Sequenced by immunoSEQ multiplex PCR; TCRdb stores in-frame clones only, minus some. This repertoire shows about 220,000 clones, around 84% found once; its top ten account for 4.5% to 6%. Material for sequencing was peripheral blood. Source of these receptors: a woman aged 60-75 years who had recovered from COVID-19.

This chain links TRBV4-1 with TRBJ2-3, with 15 nucleotides matching TRBD2. Germline V gives CDR1 MGHRA, CDR2 YSYEKL. The CDR3 spans 17 residues. Trimming at V came to 4 bases and at J to 1 base, leaving 3 bases not matched to a gene. CDR3 sequence (DNA): TGCGCCAGCAGCCCCGGACTAGCGGGGGGGCGCACAGATACGCAGTATTTT. Its translation: CASSPGLAGGRTDTQYF.

To note about this clone: The sample holds other DNA sequences that translate to the same CDR3. This sequence joins TRBV11-3 and TRBJ2-3, with a tentative D call TRBD2 (5 bases). The V gene lost 5 bases and the J gene lost 1 base, with 10 bases spanning the gap. The germline V gene encodes CDR1 SGHNT and CDR2 YENEEA. The CDR3 consists of 14 residues. The CDR3 bases are TGTGCCAGCAGCCTTGGAGGCGGCACAGATACGCAGTATTTT. It codes for CASSLGGGTDTQYF.

This sequence joins TRBV7-9 and TRBJ2-3, with D perhaps TRBD2 (5 bases). This CDR3 contains 12 residues. The ends were cut back, 3 bases at V and 4 bases at J, with 5 bases in the middle. Germline CDR1 SEHNR, CDR2 FQNEAQ (reference sequence). The CDR3 nucleotides are TGTGCCAGCAGCTTGGGAGCAGATACGCAGTATTTT. Residues: CASSLGADTQYF.

V gene TRBV4-1 combines with J gene TRBJ1-2, with D unclear. This CDR3 is built from 14 residues. V lost 1 base, J lost 4 bases, and 10 bases lay in between. CDR1 is MGHRA and CDR2 is YSYEKL in the germline V gene. The CDR3 region has the DNA TGCGCCAGCAGCCAAGTGGGAGGAACCTATGGCTACACCTTC. Amino acid sequence: CASSQVGGTYGYTF.

CDR3 amino acids: CASSPTNLAGGWETQYF. CDR3 sequence (DNA): TGTGCCAGCAGCCCGACCAATCTAGCGGGGGGATGGGAGACCCAGTACTTC. V gene TRBV7-6 combines with J gene TRBJ2-5, with 11 positions matching TRBD2. The CDR3 is made up of 17 amino acids. Per the germline V gene, CDR1 is SGHVS and CDR2 is FNYEAQ. V trimming: 5 bases; J trimming: 5 bases; junction bases outside the gene matches: 13. The full variable domain, rest sourced from reference TRBV7-6 and TRBJ2-5, is GAGVSQSPRYKVTKRGQDVALRCDPISGHVSLYWYRQALGQGPEFLTYFNYEAQQDKSGLPNDRFSAERPEGSISTLTIQRTEQRDSAMYRCASSPTNLAGGWETQYFGPGTRLLVL.

The chain is built from TRBV9 and TRBJ2-3; 8 bases map to TRBD2. Looked up from germline, CDR1 is SGDLS and CDR2 is YYNGEE. V shed 3 bases and J 2 bases; nucleotides not matched to a gene: 11. The CDR3 has 17 amino acids. The CDR3 nucleotides are TGTGCCAGCAGCGGGCCCCAAGGTAGCGGGGCCACAGATACGCAGTATTTT. This gives the protein CASSGPQGSGATDTQYF.

DNA of the CDR3: TGTGCCAGCAGCCGGGAATCTAACACCGGGGAGCTGTTTTTT. It codes for CASSRESNTGELFF. The rearrangement uses TRBV2 and TRBJ2-2, with D tentatively TRBD2 (5 bases). Germline V gene lookup returns CDR1 SNHLY and CDR2 FYNNEI. This CDR3 has 14 residues. Trimming removed 6 bases from V and 2 bases from J, with 10 bases in between.

The V call is TRBV6-2 or TRBV6-3, the J call TRBJ2-5; TRBD2 agrees at 10 bases. Trimming took 6 bases from V and 3 from J; bases not matched to a gene: 4. There are 14 residues in the CDR3. Germline V gene lookup returns CDR1 MNHEY and CDR2 SVGEGT. The CDR3 protein is CASSRGLAKETQYF. Here the CDR3 DNA reads TGTGCCAGCAGCCGGGGACTAGCGAAAGAGACCCAGTACTTC.

V usage is TRBV2 and J usage is TRBJ1-1; D gene unclear. Looked up from germline, CDR1 is SNHLY and CDR2 is FYNNEI. The CDR3 runs to 13 residues. V shed 7 bases and J shed 2 bases, with 11 bases lying between them. The CDR3 DNA reads TGTGCCAGCACTCAATACAGAAACACTGAAGCTTTCTTT. Its protein product is CASTQYRNTEAFF.

The genes are TRBV5-5 and TRBJ2-1; a possible D gene is TRBD1 (5 bases). Germline assignment: CDR1 SGHKS and CDR2 YYEKEE (reference sequence). V lost 6 bases and J lost 9, with 13 bases in between. The CDR3 sequence is 12 residues long. The CDR3, as DNA: TGTGCCAGCACCCAGGGTGGGTTTGAGCAGTTCTTC. Its protein product is CASTQGGFEQFF. Full variable domain (remainder filled in from reference TRBV5-5 and TRBJ2-1): DAGVTQSPTHLIKTRGQQVTLRCSPISGHKSVSWYQQVLGQGPQFIFQYYEKEERGRGNFPDRFSARQFPNYSSELNVNALLLGDSALYLCASTQGGFEQFFGPGTRLTVL.